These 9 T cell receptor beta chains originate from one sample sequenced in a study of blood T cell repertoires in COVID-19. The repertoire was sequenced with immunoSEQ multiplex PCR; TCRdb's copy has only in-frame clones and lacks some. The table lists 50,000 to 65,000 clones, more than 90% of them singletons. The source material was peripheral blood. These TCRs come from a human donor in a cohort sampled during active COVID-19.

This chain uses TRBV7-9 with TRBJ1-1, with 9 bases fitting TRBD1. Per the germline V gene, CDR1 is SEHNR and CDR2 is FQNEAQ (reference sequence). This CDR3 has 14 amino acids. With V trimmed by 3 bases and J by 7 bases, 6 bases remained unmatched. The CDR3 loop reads CASSFQQGANEAFF. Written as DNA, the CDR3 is TGTGCCAGCAGCTTCCAACAGGGGGCGAATGAAGCTTTCTTT.

The CDR3 sequence is CASRLADKRPLNTEAFF. The DNA for the CDR3 is TGTGCAAGTCGCTTAGCCGACAAGCGGCCCTTGAACACTGAAGCTTTCTTT. The chain uses TRBV12-2 and TRBJ1-1. TRBV12-2 is designated a pseudogene. This CDR3 has 17 residues.

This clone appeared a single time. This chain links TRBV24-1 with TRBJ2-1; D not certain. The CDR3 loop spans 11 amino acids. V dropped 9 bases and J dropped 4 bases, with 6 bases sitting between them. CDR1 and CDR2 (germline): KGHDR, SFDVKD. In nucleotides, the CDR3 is TGTGCCACCTCCCAATACAATGAGCAGTTCTTC. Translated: CATSQYNEQFF.

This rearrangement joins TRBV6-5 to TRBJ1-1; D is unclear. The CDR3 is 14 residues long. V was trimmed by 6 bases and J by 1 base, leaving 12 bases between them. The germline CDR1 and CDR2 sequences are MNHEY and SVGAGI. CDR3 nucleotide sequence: TGTGCCAGCAGACTACGGGTTCCGAACACTGAAGCTTTCTTT. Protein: CASRLRVPNTEAFF.

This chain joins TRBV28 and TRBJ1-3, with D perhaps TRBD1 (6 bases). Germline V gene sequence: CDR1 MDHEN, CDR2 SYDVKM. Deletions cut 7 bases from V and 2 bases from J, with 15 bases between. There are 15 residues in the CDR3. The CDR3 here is CASIQREGAGNTIYF. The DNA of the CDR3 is TGTGCCAGCATCCAAAGGGAGGGGGCTGGAAACACCATATATTTT.

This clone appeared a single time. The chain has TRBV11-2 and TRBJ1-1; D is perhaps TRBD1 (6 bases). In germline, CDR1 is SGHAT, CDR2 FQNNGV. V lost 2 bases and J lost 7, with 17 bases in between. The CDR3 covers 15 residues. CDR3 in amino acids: CASSLKGGGRVEAFF. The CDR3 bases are TGTGCCAGCAGCTTAAAGGGAGGGGGAAGAGTTGAAGCTTTCTTT.

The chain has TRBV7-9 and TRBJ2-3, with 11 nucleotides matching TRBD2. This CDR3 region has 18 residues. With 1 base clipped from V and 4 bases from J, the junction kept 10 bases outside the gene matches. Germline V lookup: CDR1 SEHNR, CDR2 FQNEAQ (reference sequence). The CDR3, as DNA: TGTGCCAGCAGCTTAGTAGTCCTAGCGGGAGGACGGGCAGATACGCAGTATTTT. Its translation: CASSLVVLAGGRADTQYF.

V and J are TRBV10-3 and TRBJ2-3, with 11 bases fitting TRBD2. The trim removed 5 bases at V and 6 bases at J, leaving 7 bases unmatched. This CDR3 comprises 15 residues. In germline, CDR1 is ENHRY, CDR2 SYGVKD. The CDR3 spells CAISTLAGAGDTQYF. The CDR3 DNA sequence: TGTGCCATCAGTACACTAGCGGGAGCGGGGGATACGCAGTATTTT.

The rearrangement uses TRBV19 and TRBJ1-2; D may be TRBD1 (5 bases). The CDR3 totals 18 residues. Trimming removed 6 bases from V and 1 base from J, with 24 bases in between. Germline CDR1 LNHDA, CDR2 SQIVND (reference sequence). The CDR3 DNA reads TGTGCCAGTAGCCCCGGCCGAGTGGGGCCCGCCCATAACTATGGCTACACCTTC. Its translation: CASSPGRVGPAHNYGYTF.